This TCR beta chain emerged from a study of blood T cell repertoires in COVID-19 (dated by TCRdb to the early 2020s). About the investigation overall: Samples from collaborators originated in the United States, Italy and Spain and spanned both the acute and convalescent phases of COVID-19. The prospective study material was composed of cDNA or gDNA derived from T cells, B-cell-depleted T cells, or PBMCs. Deeply sampled blood TCRbeta repertoires from subjects exposed to, actively infected with, or recovered from COVID-19 were included in the dataset. The repertoires were released in a freely available public database intended as a resource for research on the immune response to SARS-CoV-2. Samples were obtained from the ongoing ImmuneRACE study (first 160 participants) and from some 1,200 subjects provided by 6 global collaborators. A de-identified subject ID, COVID-19 status, age in years and sex were almost always included in the sample metadata. Where available, HLA class I and class II types were taken from metadata supplied by the sample provider and were not determined by assay-based typing.

The immunoSEQ Assay, a bias-controlled multiplex PCR, was used to amplify TCRbeta CDR3 regions from genomic DNA. The authors processed their data as follows. Within the assay, amplification of reference gene primers was used to estimate how many nucleated cells each sample contained. To quantify the absolute abundance of each unique TCRbeta CDR3 rearrangement, sequence reads were collapsed and filtered. Productive Simpson clonality was computed per sample as the square root of Simpson's diversity index over productive rearrangements. In its TCRdb copy, this immuneACCESS table keeps in-frame sequences only and misses some clones. Where compared with another copy, unresolved V genes explain less than half of these, and the others have no known cause. V and J calls and clone size are given by that table; D and trimming were obtained from the DNA. The sample table holds some 270,000 clones, of which 86% were seen once. About 5.4% of the sample rests with the top ten.

Looking up the germline V gene (reference sequence) yields CDR1 LGHDT and CDR2 YNNKEL. The CDR3 covers 15 residues, taking in both the cysteine and the phenylalanine. Just the 45-base CDR3 DNA is kept, in frame starting at base 1. The full study reports these points: The amount of clinical and demographic metadata varied by source and participant and was provided uncurated.

At one collaborating source in Seattle, patients were enrolled during active infection and were followed longitudinally through the course of disease. Collaborating institutions collected whole blood in K2EDTA tubes following their own protocols. For TCRbeta analysis, collaborators shipped samples as frozen whole blood, isolated PBMCs, or DNA extracted from either of those sample types. Details on this clone: Its antigen is still unknown. Germline and junction disagree at one end, which may indicate a read error.

The chain was built from TRBV3-1 (or the pseudogene TRBV3-2) and TRBJ1-2; TRBD1 is a weak D gene call, 6 bases matching. The material sequenced was peripheral blood. The clonotype comes from a woman at least 80 years old with COVID-19, enrolled during active disease. The sequence in DNA is TGTGCCAGCAGCCGAGGGGGGGGCGCTAATTATGGCTACACCTTC. Its product reads: CASSRGGGANYGYTF.